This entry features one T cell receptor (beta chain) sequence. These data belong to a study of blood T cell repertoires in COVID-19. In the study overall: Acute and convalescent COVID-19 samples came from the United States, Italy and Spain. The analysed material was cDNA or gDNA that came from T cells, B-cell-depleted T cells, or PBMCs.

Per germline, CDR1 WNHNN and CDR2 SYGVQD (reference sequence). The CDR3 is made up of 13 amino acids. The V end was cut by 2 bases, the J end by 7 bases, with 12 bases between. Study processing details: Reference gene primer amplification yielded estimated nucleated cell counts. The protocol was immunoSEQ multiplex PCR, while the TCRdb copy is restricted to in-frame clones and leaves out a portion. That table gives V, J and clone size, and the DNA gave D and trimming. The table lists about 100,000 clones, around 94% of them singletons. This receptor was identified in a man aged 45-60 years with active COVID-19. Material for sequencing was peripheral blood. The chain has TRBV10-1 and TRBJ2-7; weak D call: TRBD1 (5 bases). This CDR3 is CASSENPQGEQYF. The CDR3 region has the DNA TGCGCCAGCAGTGAGAACCCCCAGGGTGAGCAGTACTTC.